Following are 26 T cell receptor beta chains from one sample sequenced in a study of CD4 T cells in relation to SARS-CoV-2 and coronaviruses. For these receptors, no antigen is known. TCRdb's copy holds only in-frame clones and misses some; the assay was immunoSEQ multiplex PCR. The data hold 35,000 to 50,000 clones, with over 75% observed a single time. The source material was naive CD4+ T cells from PBMCs, cultured in vitro. Described subset: naive CD4+ T cells isolated by negative enrichment. The receptor set was obtained from an adult with COVID-19.

This clone was detected once. The rearrangement links TRBV3-1 (or the pseudogene TRBV3-2) to TRBJ2-5; TRBD1 or TRBD2 may be the D gene (6 bases each). CDR1 and CDR2 from the germline V gene are LGHDT and YNNKEL (reference sequence). The CDR3 sequence is 14 residues long. V gave up 1 base and J gave up 7 bases, with 13 bases separating them. The CDR3 loop reads CASSQGGGSGTQYF. In DNA, the CDR3 is TGTGCCAGCAGCCAAGGAGGGGGGTCAGGGACCCAGTACTTC.

The rearrangement uses TRBV4-3 and TRBJ2-1, with D unresolved. This CDR3 comprises 13 residues. V gave up 0 bases and J gave up 13 bases, with 13 bases separating them. From germline, CDR1 is LGHNA and CDR2 YSLEER. The CDR3 here is CASSQDRPGEQFF. The CDR3 region has the DNA TGCGCCAGCAGCCAAGATCGGCCTGGCGAACAGTTCTTC.

The rearrangement uses TRBV6-5 and TRBJ1-1, with D hard to call. Trimming pared 6 bases from V and 1 base from J, leaving 9 bases between. The germline CDR1 and CDR2 sequences are MNHEY and SVGAGI. The CDR3 covers 13 residues. Here the CDR3 reads CASRNGKNTEAFF. Here the CDR3 DNA reads TGTGCCAGCAGGAACGGAAAGAACACTGAAGCTTTCTTT.

The V gene is TRBV28, the J gene TRBJ1-5, with D hard to call. The CDR3 length is 11 residues. V dropped 7 bases and J dropped 9 bases, with 10 bases sitting between them. Germline V lookup: CDR1 MDHEN, CDR2 SYDVKM. The CDR3 is CASTGEGPQHF. CDR3 bases: TGTGCCAGCACAGGAGAAGGGCCCCAGCATTTT.

The chain is built from TRBV19 and TRBJ2-5; possible D gene TRBD2, 6 bases. There are 14 residues in the CDR3. The ends were cut back, 5 bases at V and 0 bases at J, with 10 bases in the middle. CDR1 is LNHDA, CDR2 SQIVND, per germline (reference sequence). The CDR3 DNA is TGTGCCAGTAGTCTGAGCGGGTACCAAGAGACCCAGTACTTC. Its translation is CASSLSGYQETQYF. Drawing the rest from reference TRBV19 and TRBJ2-5, the complete variable domain is DGGITQSPKYLFRKEGQNVTLSCEQNLNHDAMYWYRQDPGQGLRLIYYSQIVNDFQKGDIAEGYSVSREKKESFPLTVTSAQKNPTAFYLCASSLSGYQETQYFGPGTRLLVL.

The V call is TRBV27, the J call TRBJ2-1; 8 bases fit TRBD2. This CDR3 has 19 residues. Germline trimming cut 6 bases from V and 0 bases from J; bases unmatched to any gene: 16. The germline V gene has CDR1 MNHEY and CDR2 SMNVEV (reference sequence). The CDR3 protein is CASSLPTGRAKVSYNEQFF. Here the CDR3 DNA reads TGTGCCAGCAGCCTCCCAACCGGGAGGGCCAAGGTCTCCTACAATGAGCAGTTCTTC.

This clone has just a few counts. This chain uses TRBV11-2 with TRBJ1-6, with TRBD1 matching over 9 bases. The CDR3 is made up of 14 amino acids. V gave up 5 bases and J gave up 10 bases; unmatched junction bases: 6. The germline CDR1 and CDR2 sequences are SGHAT and FQNNGV. The CDR3 here is CASSQQGAGSPLHF. The CDR3 DNA follows: TGTGCCAGCAGCCAACAGGGGGCTGGGTCACCCCTCCACTTT.

V is TRBV18 and J is TRBJ2-2; 10 bases agree with TRBD2. The CDR3 is made up of 16 amino acids. Germline V gene sequence: CDR1 KGHSH, CDR2 LQKENI. V shed 6 bases and J 2 bases; nucleotides not matched to a gene: 6. CDR3 bases: TGTGCCAGCTCGCAAGGACTAGCGGTTAACACCGGGGAGCTGTTTTTT. Encoded protein: CASSQGLAVNTGELFF.

This chain links TRBV11-2 with TRBJ1-1, with 9 positions matching TRBD1. The J segment lost 7 bases and the V segment lost 3 bases, leaving 3 bases of the junction unmatched. The CDR3 totals 13 residues. CDR1 and CDR2 (germline): SGHAT, FQNNGV. This CDR3 is CASSLDRGDEAFF. The CDR3, as DNA: TGTGCCAGCAGCTTGGACAGGGGAGATGAAGCTTTCTTT.

This clone was recorded a few times. CDR3: CASSLGQDYGYTF. CDR3 DNA sequence: TGTGCCAGCAGCTTGGGACAGGACTATGGCTACACCTTC. This sequence joins TRBV5-4 and TRBJ1-2, with a tentative D call TRBD1 (6 bases). The germline V gene has CDR1 SGHNT and CDR2 YYREEE (reference sequence). This CDR3 is 13 amino acids long. The V end lost 0 bases, the J end lost 3 bases, and 6 bases lay between the germline ends.

This clone was recorded only once. The J gene is TRBJ2-5, the V gene TRBV28, with TRBD1 identical over 7 bases. The V gene end was trimmed by 5 bases and the J gene end by 2 bases; junction bases not matched to a gene: 11. Germline CDR1 MDHEN, CDR2 SYDVKM. This CDR3 has 16 residues. CDR3 protein: CASSGRDRERQETQYF. The CDR3 region has the DNA TGTGCCAGCAGTGGCCGGGACAGAGAACGTCAAGAGACCCAGTACTTC.

The V gene is TRBV7-3, the J gene TRBJ2-1, with 10 bases fitting TRBD2. The CDR3 is made up of 15 amino acids. The germline CDR1 and CDR2 sequences are SGHTA and FQGTGA. Trimming removed 3 bases from V and 4 bases from J; junction bases left unmatched: 3. The CDR3 sequence: CASSFGLAEYNEQFF. In nucleotides, the CDR3 is TGTGCCAGCAGCTTCGGACTAGCGGAATACAATGAGCAGTTCTTC.

V usage is TRBV29-1 and J usage is TRBJ2-5; 7 bases align to TRBD1. The CDR3 covers 16 residues. Per the germline V gene, CDR1 is SQVTM and CDR2 is ANQGSEA. The V gene end was trimmed by 7 bases and the J gene end by 4 bases; junction bases not matched to a gene: 18. The DNA for the CDR3 is TGCAGCGCCTCGCGAGAAACAGGGGATGAAGGAGAGACCCAGTACTTC. It specifies CSASRETGDEGETQYF.

The J gene is TRBJ2-1, the V gene TRBV9; TRBD2 matches at 7 bases. J lost 5 bases, V lost 5 bases, and 10 bases had no gene match. Germline V lookup: CDR1 SGDLS, CDR2 YYNGEE. CDR3 length: 15 residues. This CDR3 reads CASRPGLVGNNEQFF. As DNA, the CDR3 is TGTGCCAGCAGGCCCGGACTAGTGGGAAACAATGAGCAGTTCTTC. Full variable domain (missing parts from reference TRBV9 and TRBJ2-1): DSGVTQTPKHLITATGQRVTLRCSPRSGDLSVYWYQQSLDQGLQFLIQYYNGEERAKGNILERFSAQQFPDLHSELNLSSLELGDSALYFCASRPGLVGNNEQFFGPGTRLTVL.

The rearrangement joins TRBV5-1 to TRBJ2-3; D gene uncertain. The V end lost 0 bases, the J end lost 2 bases, and 7 bases lay between the germline ends. CDR3 length: 14 residues. Germline V gene sequence: CDR1 SGHRS, CDR2 YFSETQ. CDR3 sequence (DNA): TGCGCCAGCAGCTTGGATTGGGACACAGATACGCAGTATTTT. It yields the protein CASSLDWDTDTQYF.

The chain links TRBV3-1 (or the pseudogene TRBV3-2) to TRBJ2-1; 8 bases map to TRBD2. Per germline, CDR1 LGHDT and CDR2 YNNKEL (reference sequence). This CDR3 has 15 residues. V shed 1 base, J shed 4 bases, and the junction held 3 bases outside the gene matches. The CDR3 is CASSQAPSGYNEQFF. The CDR3 nucleotides are TGTGCCAGCAGCCAAGCCCCTAGCGGGTACAATGAGCAGTTCTTC.

This chain links TRBV6-2 or TRBV6-3 with TRBJ2-7, with D perhaps TRBD1 or TRBD2 (5 bases each). Germline loops: CDR1 MNHEY, CDR2 SVGEGT. This CDR3 spans 15 amino acids. Trimming removed 4 bases at V and 2 bases at J, with 15 bases between. In DNA, the CDR3 is TGTGCCAGCAGTTCCGACGGGACCACTGCCTACGAGCAGTACTTC. This sequence encodes CASSSDGTTAYEQYF.

CDR3: CASSPGLGIYNEQFF. In nucleotides, the CDR3 is TGCGCCAGCAGTCCGGGACTAGGAATTTACAATGAGCAGTTCTTC. This chain links TRBV10-2 with TRBJ2-1; TRBD2 aligns across 8 bases. The V gene's germline CDR1 is WSHSY and CDR2 SAAADI. The CDR3 has 15 residues. V was pared by 5 bases and J by 4 bases, with 7 bases of the junction left unmatched.

J is TRBJ1-4 and V is TRBV27; 9 bases agree with TRBD1. J gave up 8 bases and V 6 bases, and 7 bases lay outside the gene matches. Germline loops: CDR1 MNHEY, CDR2 SMNVEV (reference sequence). The CDR3 is 14 amino acids. The CDR3 sequence is CASRGTGSKEKLFF. The CDR3 DNA sequence: TGTGCCAGCAGGGGGACAGGGAGCAAGGAAAAACTGTTTTTT.

J is TRBJ2-2 and V is TRBV6-4, with no clear D. The germline V and J ends were trimmed by 5 bases and 1 base, with 11 bases remaining between them. Germline CDR1 and CDR2: MRHNA and SNTAGT. The CDR3 has 15 residues. The CDR3 bases are TGTGCCAGCAGTCCACACCCAGAGAACACCGGGGAGCTGTTTTTT. It translates to CASSPHPENTGELFF.

This chain uses TRBV6-2 or TRBV6-3 with TRBJ1-1; tentative D call: TRBD1 (5 bases). The germline V gene has CDR1 MNHEY and CDR2 SVGEGT. With 5 bases removed from V and 2 bases from J, the gap between germline ends came to 15 bases. CDR3 length: 15 residues. The CDR3 loop reads CASSRSGTENTEAFF. As DNA, the CDR3 is TGTGCCAGCAGTCGATCCGGGACGGAAAACACTGAAGCTTTCTTT.

The chain links TRBV4-2 to TRBJ2-7; TRBD2 matches at 13 bases. This CDR3 has 14 amino acids. Germline values: CDR1 LGHNA, CDR2 YNFKEQ. V shed 3 bases and J 6 bases; nucleotides not matched to a gene: 2. The CDR3 sequence: CASSHGLAGAEQYF. The CDR3, as DNA: TGTGCCAGCAGCCATGGACTAGCGGGAGCCGAGCAGTACTTC.

The rearrangement uses TRBV19 and TRBJ2-3; perhaps TRBD1 as D (5 bases). CDR1 is LNHDA, CDR2 SQIVND, per germline (reference sequence). V was shortened by 4 bases and J by 5 bases, with 13 bases between the two germline ends. This CDR3 region has 14 residues. The CDR3 reads CASSKTRAGDTQYF. The CDR3, as DNA: TGTGCCAGTAGTAAGACCAGGGCAGGAGATACGCAGTATTTT.

The chain carries TRBV11-2 and TRBJ2-1; possible D gene TRBD2, 6 bases. CDR3 length: 15 residues. Trimming stripped 3 bases from V and 6 bases from J, with 15 bases between. The germline CDR1 and CDR2 sequences are SGHAT and FQNNGV. CDR3: CASSLGGIRSNEQFF. CDR3 nucleotides: TGTGCCAGCAGCTTGGGCGGGATAAGGTCCAATGAGCAGTTCTTC.

V is TRBV5-8 and J is TRBJ1-6, with a weak D call TRBD1 (5 bases). The CDR3 has 16 residues. V lost 5 bases and J 9 bases, leaving 21 bases between the germline ends. Germline-derived CDR1 and CDR2 are SGHTS and YDEGEE. In nucleotides, the CDR3 is TGTGCCAGCAGTCCCCTGGTGTGGGGCTTGATTTCACCCCTCCACTTT. Its protein product is CASSPLVWGLISPLHF.

The CDR3 loop reads CASSRQGTYEQYF. The CDR3 nucleotides read TGTGCCAGTAGCAGACAGGGGACCTACGAGCAGTACTTC. The V gene is TRBV19, the J gene TRBJ2-7, with 8 bases lining up with TRBD1. Germline loops: CDR1 LNHDA, CDR2 SQIVND (reference sequence). The CDR3 loop spans 13 amino acids. V lost 6 bases and J lost 2; bases outside the gene matches: 3.